These 13 T cell receptor beta chains came from one sample sequenced in a study of T cell repertoires in cytomegalovirus infection. One entry per CDR3 protein results from TCRdb running MiXCR on the reads. The sample consists of about 920,000 distinct CDR3 sequences, approximately 33% of them appearing once. Their antigen targets remain unknown. Sequencing used cultured CD8+ T cells from PBMCs, obtained from culture after CMV antigen stimulation. The receptors here all came from a human donor in good health (CMV status not recorded). Some clones in this sample may be carry-over from other donors' samples.

Worth noting for this clonotype: This may be a read error: a much more frequent sequence differs by one nucleotide. This chain links TRBV6-8 with TRBJ1-1; a weak D match, TRBD1 (6 bases). V was cut by 4 bases and J by 7 bases, with 19 bases left in between. This CDR3 comprises 15 residues. Germline V gene lookup returns CDR1 MNHGY and CDR2 SAAAGT. CDR3 coding DNA: TGTGCCAGCAGTTCCCTGACAGGAGGGAGCAATGAAGCTTTCTTT. Translating gives CASSSLTGGSNEAFF.

This chain uses TRBV7-6 with TRBJ2-1; tentative D call: TRBD1 (5 bases). The CDR3 consists of 16 residues. Trimming took off 5 bases at V and 10 bases at J, with 24 bases between the two ends. CDR1 and CDR2 (germline): SGHVS, FNYEAQ. The CDR3 here is CASSAPRMAVQAEQFF. In nucleotides, the CDR3 is TGTGCCAGCAGCGCCCCTAGGATGGCGGTACAGGCCGAGCAGTTCTTC.

This chain joins TRBV2 and TRBJ1-1; D not resolved. The V gene's germline CDR1 is SNHLY and CDR2 FYNNEI. The CDR3 runs to 11 residues. The V end was cut by 11 bases, the J end by 0 bases, with 7 bases between. The CDR3 reads CADIVNTEAFF. DNA of the CDR3: TGTGCCGACATAGTGAACACTGAAGCTTTCTTT.

The V call is TRBV12-3 or TRBV12-4, the J call TRBJ1-2, with TRBD1 matching over 8 bases. The CDR3 sequence is 14 residues long. V lost 6 bases, J lost 4 bases, and 7 bases stayed unmatched. CDR3 region: CASRDRALGYGYTF. DNA for the CDR3: TGTGCCAGCAGGGACAGGGCCTTGGGCTATGGCTACACCTTC.

The sample holds many counts of this clonotype. The genes are TRBV7-2 and TRBJ1-1; no reliable D call. CDR1 and CDR2 (germline): SGHTA, FQGNSA. V lost 5 bases to trimming and J lost 12 bases, with 22 bases between them. The CDR3 has 14 residues. The CDR3 nucleotides read TGTGCCAGCAGCCTCCGTTTTCGACCGTTGGAGCCTTTCTTT. It translates to CASSLRFRPLEPFF.

V gene TRBV7-9 combines with J gene TRBJ2-7; D is undetermined. The CDR3 contains 14 residues. Germline-derived CDR1 and CDR2 are SEHNR and FQNEAQ (reference sequence). V lost 7 bases and J 3 bases, leaving 16 bases between the germline ends. The CDR3 DNA sequence: TGTGCCAGCACCCACCCCCACGAGGTCTACGAGCAGTACTTC. Protein sequence: CASTHPHEVYEQYF.

The gene calls are TRBV6-2 or TRBV6-3 and TRBJ2-3, with a possible D match to TRBD2 (6 bases). The germline V gene encodes CDR1 MNHEY and CDR2 SVGEGT. The CDR3 runs 17 residues. Trimming pared 5 bases from V and 4 bases from J, leaving 22 bases between. CDR3 loop: CASSVTRETAGPDTQYF. In DNA, the CDR3 is TGTGCCAGCAGTGTAACACGGGAGACGGCGGGGCCAGATACGCAGTATTTT.

Turning to this clonotype: A clone one base away is much larger, so this may be a read error. This sequence joins TRBV7-9 and TRBJ2-2, with D maybe TRBD2 (6 bases). Germline V CDR1 and CDR2: SEHNR, FQNEAQ (reference sequence). V lost 3 bases and J 6 bases, leaving 11 bases between the germline ends. CDR3 length: 14 residues. CDR3 residues: CASSLAGRPGELFF. Written as DNA, the CDR3 is TGTGCCAGCAGCTTGGCGGGGCGGCCCGGGGAGCTGTTTTTT.

This clonotype has a count of ten or more. The chain links TRBV7-2 to TRBJ2-1; TRBD1 agrees at 9 bases. Germline CDR1 is SGHTA and CDR2 is FQGNSA. The CDR3 covers 17 residues. Germline trimming cut 0 bases from V and 9 bases from J; bases unmatched to any gene: 12. The CDR3: CASSLARVGTGSSEQFF. The CDR3 DNA reads TGTGCCAGCAGCTTAGCTCGGGTCGGGACAGGGTCTAGTGAGCAGTTCTTC.

This rearrangement joins TRBV19 to TRBJ2-1; the D gene is possibly TRBD1 (6 bases). This CDR3 region has 13 residues. From germline, CDR1 is LNHDA and CDR2 SQIVND (reference sequence). Trimming pared 3 bases from V and 10 bases from J, leaving 13 bases between. The CDR3 coding sequence is TGTGCCAGTAGTATGAATGTGGGGACAGAGCAGTTCTTC. Translating it yields CASSMNVGTEQFF.

This clonotype was counted only a few times. The chain is built from TRBV6-1 and TRBJ2-2; a weak D match, TRBD2 (5 bases). Germline-derived CDR1 and CDR2 are MNHNS and SASEGT. The CDR3 sequence is 16 residues long. Trimming took off 6 bases at V and 1 base at J, with 15 bases between the two ends. As DNA, the CDR3 is TGTGCCAGCAGGGGGAGTCCAGGCGGGAACACCGGGGAGCTGTTTTTT. It encodes CASRGSPGGNTGELFF.

This sequence joins TRBV20-1 and TRBJ2-7; no clear D gene. V was pared by 0 bases and J by 2 bases, with 2 bases between. This CDR3 is built from 11 residues. Germline V gene data show CDR1 as DFQATT and CDR2 as SNEGSKA (reference sequence). The CDR3 is CSAREAYEQYF. DNA for the CDR3: TGCAGTGCTAGAGAGGCCTACGAGCAGTACTTC.

Worth noting for this clonotype: The germline gene is not matched at one end of the junction; a read error may be the cause. The chain recombines TRBV7-6 with TRBJ2-1; D gene ambiguous. The CDR3 extends over 13 amino acids. Germline V gene sequence: CDR1 SGHVS, CDR2 FNYEAQ. The CDR3 DNA reads TGTGCCAACAGCGCGCCGAGTTTTAATGAGCAGTTCTTC. Translating it yields CANSAPSFNEQFF.